This T cell receptor beta chain comes out of a study of T-cell reconstitution after alpha-beta-depleted transplantation in children. Study-wide results and limits: Where alpha-beta T cells came from about two months after transplant was reportedly several hundred expanded graft clones.

This clonotype was seen at least ten times. Its antigen remains unknown. CDR1 is MDHEN, CDR2 SYDVKM, per germline. The J segment lost 0 bases and the V segment lost 2 bases, leaving 6 bases of the junction unmatched. This CDR3 has 16 residues. Unique molecular identifiers were used in preparing the TCRbeta library. TCRdb reprocessed the PCR reads with MiXCR, giving one entry per CDR3 protein. The sample records 70,000 or so distinct CDR3 sequences, around 9.9% being singletons. The sequences come from PBMCs, collected before TCRalphabeta/CD19-depleted stem cell transplant. The V and J genes are TRBV28 and TRBJ1-1, with 7 bases identical to TRBD1. This TCR was sampled from a boy younger than 18 with acute myeloid leukemia, due to receive a stem cell transplant. The DNA of the CDR3 is TGTGCCAGCAGTTTACCGGGACAGCCCATGAACACTGAAGCTTTCTTT. It translates to CASSLPGQPMNTEAFF.